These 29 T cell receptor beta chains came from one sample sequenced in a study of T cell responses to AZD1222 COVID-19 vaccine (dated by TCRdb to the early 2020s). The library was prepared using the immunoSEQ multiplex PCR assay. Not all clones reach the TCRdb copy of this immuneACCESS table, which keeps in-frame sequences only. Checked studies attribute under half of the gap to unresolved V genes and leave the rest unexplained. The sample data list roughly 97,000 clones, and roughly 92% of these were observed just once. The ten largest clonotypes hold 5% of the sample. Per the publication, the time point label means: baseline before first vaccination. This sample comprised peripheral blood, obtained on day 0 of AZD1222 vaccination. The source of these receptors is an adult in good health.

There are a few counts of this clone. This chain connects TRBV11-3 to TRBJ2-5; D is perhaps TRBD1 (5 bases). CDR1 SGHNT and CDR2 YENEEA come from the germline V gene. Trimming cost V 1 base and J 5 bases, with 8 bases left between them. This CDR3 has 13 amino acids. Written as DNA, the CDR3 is TGTGCCAGCAGCTTAGGGGGCGTTGAGACCCAGTACTTC. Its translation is CASSLGGVETQYF.

The CDR3 is CASSLTIAGELFF. The CDR3 coding sequence is TGTGCCAGCAGCTTAACGATCGCCGGGGAGCTGTTTTTT. This chain links TRBV7-3 with TRBJ2-2; D remains unclear. CDR1 is SGHTA, CDR2 FQGTGA, per germline. The V end lost 0 bases, the J end lost 6 bases, and 5 bases lay between the germline ends. The length of the CDR3 is 13 residues. The whole variable domain, remainder taken from reference TRBV7-3 and TRBJ2-2, is GAGVSQTPSNKVTEKGKYVELRCDPISGHTALYWYRQSLGQGPEFLIYFQGTGAADDSGLPNDRFFAVRPEGSVSTLKIQRTERGDSAVYLCASSLTIAGELFFGEGSRLTVL.

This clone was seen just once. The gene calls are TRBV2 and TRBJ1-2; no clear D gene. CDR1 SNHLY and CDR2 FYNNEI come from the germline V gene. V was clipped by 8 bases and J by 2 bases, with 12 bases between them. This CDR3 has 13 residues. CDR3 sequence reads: CASVTALNYGYTF. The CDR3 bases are TGTGCCAGCGTAACGGCCCTCAACTATGGCTACACCTTC.

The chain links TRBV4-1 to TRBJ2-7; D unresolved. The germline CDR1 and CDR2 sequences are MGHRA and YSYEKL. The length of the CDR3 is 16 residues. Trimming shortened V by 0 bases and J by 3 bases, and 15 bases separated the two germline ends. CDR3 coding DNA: TGCGCCAGCAGCCAAGATTTTCGGACCCTTGGCTACGAGCAGTACTTC. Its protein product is CASSQDFRTLGYEQYF.

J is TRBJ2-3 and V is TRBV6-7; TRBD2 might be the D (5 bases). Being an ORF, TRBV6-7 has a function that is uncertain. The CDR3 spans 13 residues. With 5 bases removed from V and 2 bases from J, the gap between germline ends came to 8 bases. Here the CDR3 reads CASSNGVTDTQYF. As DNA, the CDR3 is TGTGCCAGCAGTAACGGGGTCACAGATACGCAGTATTTT.

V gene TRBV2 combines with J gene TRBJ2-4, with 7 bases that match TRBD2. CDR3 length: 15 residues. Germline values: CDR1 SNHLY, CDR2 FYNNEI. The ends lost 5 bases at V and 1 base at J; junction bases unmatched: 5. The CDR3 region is CASSRLASAKNIQYF. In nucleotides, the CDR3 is TGTGCCAGCAGTCGACTAGCTTCGGCCAAAAACATTCAGTACTTC.

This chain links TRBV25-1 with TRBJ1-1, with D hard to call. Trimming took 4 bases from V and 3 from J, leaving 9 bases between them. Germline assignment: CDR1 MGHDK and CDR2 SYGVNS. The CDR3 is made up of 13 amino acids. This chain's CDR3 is CASSAQEYTEAFF. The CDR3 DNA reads TGTGCCAGCAGTGCCCAAGAGTACACTGAAGCTTTCTTT.

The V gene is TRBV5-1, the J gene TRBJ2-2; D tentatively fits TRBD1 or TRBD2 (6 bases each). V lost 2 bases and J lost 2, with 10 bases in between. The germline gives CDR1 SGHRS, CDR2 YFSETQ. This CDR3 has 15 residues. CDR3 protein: CASSFGGPNTGELFF. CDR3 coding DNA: TGCGCCAGCAGCTTTGGGGGGCCAAACACCGGGGAGCTGTTTTTT.

Written as DNA, the CDR3 is TGTGCCAGCAGCTTAGTAAGGGAGTACGGTGAAGCTTTCTTT. This encodes CASSLVREYGEAFF. This chain links TRBV11-2 with TRBJ1-1; D call uncertain. Germline CDR1 reads SGHAT; CDR2 reads FQNNGV. The CDR3 runs 14 residues. Trimming left V 1 base short and J 7 bases short, with 13 bases between. Full variable domain (missing parts from reference TRBV11-2 and TRBJ1-1): EAGVAQSPRYKIIEKRQSVAFWCNPISGHATLYWYQQILGQGPKLLIQFQNNGVVDDSQLPKDRFSAERLKGVDSTLKIQPAKLEDSAVYLCASSLVREYGEAFFGQGTRLTVV.

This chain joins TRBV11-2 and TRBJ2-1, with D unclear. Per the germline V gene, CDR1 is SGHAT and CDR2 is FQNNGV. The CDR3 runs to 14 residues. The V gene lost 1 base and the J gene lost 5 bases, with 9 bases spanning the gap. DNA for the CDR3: TGTGCCAGCAGCTTAGTCCTTGGTAACAATGAGCAGTTCTTC. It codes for CASSLVLGNNEQFF.

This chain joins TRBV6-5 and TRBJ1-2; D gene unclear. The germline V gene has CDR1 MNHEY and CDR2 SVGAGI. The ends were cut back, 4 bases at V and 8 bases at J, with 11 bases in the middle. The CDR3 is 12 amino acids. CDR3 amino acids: CASSWEAPGYTF. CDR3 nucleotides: TGTGCCAGCAGTTGGGAGGCCCCCGGCTACACCTTC.

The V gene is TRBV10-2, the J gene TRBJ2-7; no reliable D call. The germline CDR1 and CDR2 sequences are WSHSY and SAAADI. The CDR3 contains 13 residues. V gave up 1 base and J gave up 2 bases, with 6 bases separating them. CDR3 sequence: CASSEYPAYEQYF. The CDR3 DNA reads TGCGCCAGCAGTGAGTACCCGGCCTACGAGCAGTACTTC.

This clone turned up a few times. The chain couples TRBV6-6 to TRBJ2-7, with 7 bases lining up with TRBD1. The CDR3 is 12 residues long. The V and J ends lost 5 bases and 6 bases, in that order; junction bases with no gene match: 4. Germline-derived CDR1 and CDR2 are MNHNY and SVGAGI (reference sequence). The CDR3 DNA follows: TGTGCCAGCAGTGACCACAGGGGCGAGCAGTACTTC. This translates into CASSDHRGEQYF.

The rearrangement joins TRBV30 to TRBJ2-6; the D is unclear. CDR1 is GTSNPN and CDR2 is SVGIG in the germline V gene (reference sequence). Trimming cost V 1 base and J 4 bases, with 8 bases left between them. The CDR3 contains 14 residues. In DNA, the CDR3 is TGTGCCTGGAGTGACGGGTCCGGGGCCAACGTCCTGACTTTC. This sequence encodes CAWSDGSGANVLTF.

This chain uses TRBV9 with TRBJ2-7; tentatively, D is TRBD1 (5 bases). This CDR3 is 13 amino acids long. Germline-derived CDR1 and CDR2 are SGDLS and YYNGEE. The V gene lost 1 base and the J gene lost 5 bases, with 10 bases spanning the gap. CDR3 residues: CASSVQGWDEQYF. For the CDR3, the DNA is TGTGCCAGCAGCGTACAGGGTTGGGACGAGCAGTACTTC.

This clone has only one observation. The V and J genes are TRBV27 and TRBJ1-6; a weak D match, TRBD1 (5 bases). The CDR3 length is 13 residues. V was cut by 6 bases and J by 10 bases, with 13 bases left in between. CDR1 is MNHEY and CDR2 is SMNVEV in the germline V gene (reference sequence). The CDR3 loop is CASSPGLGSPLHF. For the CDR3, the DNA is TGTGCCAGCAGCCCAGGGCTAGGATCACCCCTCCACTTT.

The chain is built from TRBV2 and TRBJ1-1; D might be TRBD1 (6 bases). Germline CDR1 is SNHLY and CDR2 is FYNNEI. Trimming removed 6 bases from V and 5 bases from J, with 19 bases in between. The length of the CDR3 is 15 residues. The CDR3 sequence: CASRGRRGNGTEAFF. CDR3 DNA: TGTGCCAGCAGGGGTCGAAGGGGGAACGGGACTGAAGCTTTCTTT. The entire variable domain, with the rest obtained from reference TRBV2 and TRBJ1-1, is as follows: EPEVTQTPSHQVTQMGQEVILRCVPISNHLYFYWYRQILGQKVEFLVSFYNNEISEKSEIFDDQFSVERPDGSNFTLKIRSTKLEDSAMYFCASRGRRGNGTEAFFGQGTRLTVV.

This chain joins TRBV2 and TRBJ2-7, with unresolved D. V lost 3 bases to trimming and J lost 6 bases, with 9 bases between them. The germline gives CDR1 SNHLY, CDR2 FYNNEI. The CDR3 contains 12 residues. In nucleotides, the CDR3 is TGTGCCAGCAGTGATAGCTTTACCGAGCAGTACTTC. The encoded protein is CASSDSFTEQYF. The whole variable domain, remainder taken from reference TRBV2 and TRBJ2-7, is EPEVTQTPSHQVTQMGQEVILRCVPISNHLYFYWYRQILGQKVEFLVSFYNNEISEKSEIFDDQFSVERPDGSNFTLKIRSTKLEDSAMYFCASSDSFTEQYFGPGTRLTVT.

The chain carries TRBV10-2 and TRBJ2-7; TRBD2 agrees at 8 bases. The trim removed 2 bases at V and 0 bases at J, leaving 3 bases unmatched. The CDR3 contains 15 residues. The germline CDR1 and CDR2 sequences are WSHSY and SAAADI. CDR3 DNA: TGCGCCAGCAGTGAGACGGGAGGGACCTCCTACGAGCAGTACTTC. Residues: CASSETGGTSYEQYF.

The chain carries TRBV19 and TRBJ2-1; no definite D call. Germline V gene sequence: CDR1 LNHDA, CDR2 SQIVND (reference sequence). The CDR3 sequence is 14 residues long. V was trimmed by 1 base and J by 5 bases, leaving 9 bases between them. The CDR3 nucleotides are TGTGCCAGTAGTATAGGCCCCGCCGACAATGAGCAGTTCTTC. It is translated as CASSIGPADNEQFF. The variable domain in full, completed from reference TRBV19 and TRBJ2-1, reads DGGITQSPKYLFRKEGQNVTLSCEQNLNHDAMYWYRQDPGQGLRLIYYSQIVNDFQKGDIAEGYSVSREKKESFPLTVTSAQKNPTAFYLCASSIGPADNEQFFGPGTRLTVL.

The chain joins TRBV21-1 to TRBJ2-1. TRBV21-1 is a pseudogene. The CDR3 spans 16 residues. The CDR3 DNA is TGTGCCAGCAGCAAAGGATATATGCAAAGGATTAATGAGCAGTTCTTC. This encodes CASSKGYMQRINEQFF.

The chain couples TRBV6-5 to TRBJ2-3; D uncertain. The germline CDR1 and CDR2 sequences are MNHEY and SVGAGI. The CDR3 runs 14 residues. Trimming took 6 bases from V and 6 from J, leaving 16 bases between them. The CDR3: CASSTGPRSDTQYF. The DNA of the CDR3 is TGTGCCAGCAGCACCGGGCCCCGGTCGGATACGCAGTATTTT.

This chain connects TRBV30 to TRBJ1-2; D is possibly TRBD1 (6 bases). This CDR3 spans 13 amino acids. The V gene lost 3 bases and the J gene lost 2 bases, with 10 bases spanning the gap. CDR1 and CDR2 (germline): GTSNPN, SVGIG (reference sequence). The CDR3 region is CAWRGARNYGYTF. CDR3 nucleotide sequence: TGTGCCTGGAGGGGGGCGCGGAACTATGGCTACACCTTC.

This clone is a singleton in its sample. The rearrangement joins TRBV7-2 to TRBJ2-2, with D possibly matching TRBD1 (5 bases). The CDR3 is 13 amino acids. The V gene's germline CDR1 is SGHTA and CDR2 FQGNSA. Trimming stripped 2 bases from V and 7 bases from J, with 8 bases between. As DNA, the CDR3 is TGTGCCAGCAGCTTACAGGGTGGCGGGGAGCTGTTTTTT. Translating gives CASSLQGGGELFF.

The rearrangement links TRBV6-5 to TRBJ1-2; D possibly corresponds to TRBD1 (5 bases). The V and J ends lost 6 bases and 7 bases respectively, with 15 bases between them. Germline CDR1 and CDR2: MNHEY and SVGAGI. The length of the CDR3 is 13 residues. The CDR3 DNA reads TGTGCCAGCAGCCGGGACCGGACGTTTGGCTACACCTTC. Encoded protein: CASSRDRTFGYTF.

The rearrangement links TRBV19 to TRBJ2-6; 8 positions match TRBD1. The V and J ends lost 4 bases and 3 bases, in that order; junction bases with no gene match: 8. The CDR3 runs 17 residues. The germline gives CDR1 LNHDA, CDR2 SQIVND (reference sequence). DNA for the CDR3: TGTGCCAGTAGTACCACCTCAGGGGGCCGTGGGGCCAACGTCCTGACTTTC. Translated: CASSTTSGGRGANVLTF.

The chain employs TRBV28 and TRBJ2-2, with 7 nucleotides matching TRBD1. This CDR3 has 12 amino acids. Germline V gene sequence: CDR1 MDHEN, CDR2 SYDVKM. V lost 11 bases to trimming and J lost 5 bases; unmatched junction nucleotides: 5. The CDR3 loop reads CAYRQGTGELFF. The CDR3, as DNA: TGTGCCTACCGACAGGGTACCGGGGAGCTGTTTTTT. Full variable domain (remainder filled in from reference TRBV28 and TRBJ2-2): DVKVTQSSRYLVKRTGEKVFLECVQDMDHENMFWYRQDPGLGLRLIYFSYDVKMKEKGDIPEGYSVSREKKERFSLILESASTNQTSMYLCAYRQGTGELFFGEGSRLTVL.

The CDR3 DNA follows: TGTGCCAGCAGCAAGTGTAGGGGGAGCACAGATACGCAGTATTTT. Amino acid sequence: CASSKCRGSTDTQYF. The rearrangement uses TRBV21-1 and TRBJ2-3; TRBD1 is taken as the D call from the table, unchecked against the DNA. TRBV21-1 is a pseudogene segment. The length of the CDR3 is 15 residues.

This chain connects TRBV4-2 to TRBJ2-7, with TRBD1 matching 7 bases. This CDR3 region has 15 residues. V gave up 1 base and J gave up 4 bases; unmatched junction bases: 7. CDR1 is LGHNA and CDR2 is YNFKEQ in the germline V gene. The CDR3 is CASSQGAGGRYEQYF. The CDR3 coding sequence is TGTGCCAGCAGCCAAGGCGCAGGGGGTAGGTACGAGCAGTACTTC.